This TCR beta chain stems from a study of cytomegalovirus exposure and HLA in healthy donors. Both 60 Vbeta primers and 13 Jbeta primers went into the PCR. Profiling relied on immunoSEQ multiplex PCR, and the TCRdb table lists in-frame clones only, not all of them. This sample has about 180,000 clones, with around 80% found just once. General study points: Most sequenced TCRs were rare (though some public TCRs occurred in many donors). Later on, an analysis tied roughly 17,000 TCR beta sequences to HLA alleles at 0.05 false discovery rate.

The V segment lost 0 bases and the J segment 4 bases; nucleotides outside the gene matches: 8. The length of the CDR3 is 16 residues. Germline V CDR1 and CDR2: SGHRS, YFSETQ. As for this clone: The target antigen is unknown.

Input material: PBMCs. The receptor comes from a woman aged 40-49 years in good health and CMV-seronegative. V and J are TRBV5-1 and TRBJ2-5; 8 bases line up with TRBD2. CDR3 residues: CASSLGPRGGGETQYF. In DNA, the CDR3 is TGCGCCAGCAGCTTGGGCCCCCGGGGGGGCGGAGAGACCCAGTACTTC.